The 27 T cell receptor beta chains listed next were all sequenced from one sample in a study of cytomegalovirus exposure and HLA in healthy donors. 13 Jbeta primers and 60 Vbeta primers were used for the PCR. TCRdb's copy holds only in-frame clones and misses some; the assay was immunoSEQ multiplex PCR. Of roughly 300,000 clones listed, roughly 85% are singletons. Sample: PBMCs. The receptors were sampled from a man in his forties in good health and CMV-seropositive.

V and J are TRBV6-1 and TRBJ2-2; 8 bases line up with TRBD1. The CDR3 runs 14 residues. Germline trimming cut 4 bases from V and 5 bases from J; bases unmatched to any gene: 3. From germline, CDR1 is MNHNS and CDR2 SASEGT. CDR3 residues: CASSGTGRTGELFF. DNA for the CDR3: TGTGCCAGCAGTGGGACAGGGCGGACCGGGGAGCTGTTTTTT.

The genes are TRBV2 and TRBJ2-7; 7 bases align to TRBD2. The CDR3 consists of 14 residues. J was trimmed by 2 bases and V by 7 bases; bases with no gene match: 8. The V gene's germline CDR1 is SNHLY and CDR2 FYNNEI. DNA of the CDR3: TGTGCCAGCAAAGAACTAGCGACTACCTACGAGCAGTACTTC. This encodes CASKELATTYEQYF.

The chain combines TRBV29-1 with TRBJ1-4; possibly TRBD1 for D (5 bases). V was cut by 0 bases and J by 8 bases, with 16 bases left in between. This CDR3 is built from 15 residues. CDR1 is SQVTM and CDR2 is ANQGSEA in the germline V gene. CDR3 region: CSVEDRWEGSEKLFF. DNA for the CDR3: TGCAGCGTTGAAGATCGATGGGAGGGGTCAGAAAAACTGTTTTTT.

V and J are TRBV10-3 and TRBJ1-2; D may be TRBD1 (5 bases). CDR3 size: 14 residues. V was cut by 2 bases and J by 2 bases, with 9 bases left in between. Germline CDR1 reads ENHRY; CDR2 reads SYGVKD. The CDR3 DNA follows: TGTGCCATCAGTGAGGAGAGACAGAACTATGGCTACACCTTC. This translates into CAISEERQNYGYTF.

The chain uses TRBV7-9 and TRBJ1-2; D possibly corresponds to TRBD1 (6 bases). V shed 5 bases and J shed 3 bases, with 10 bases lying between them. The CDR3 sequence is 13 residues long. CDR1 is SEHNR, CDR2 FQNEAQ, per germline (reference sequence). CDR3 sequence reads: CASSPTGYYGYTF. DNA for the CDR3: TGTGCCAGCAGCCCTACAGGGTACTATGGCTACACCTTC.

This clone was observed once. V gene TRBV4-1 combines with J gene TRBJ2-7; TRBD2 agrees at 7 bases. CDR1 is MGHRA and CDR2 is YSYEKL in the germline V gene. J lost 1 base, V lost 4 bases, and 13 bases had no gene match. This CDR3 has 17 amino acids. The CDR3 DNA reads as TGCGCCAGCAGCCCCTTTGTCGCGGGAGTCTCTTCCTACGAGCAGTACTTC. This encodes CASSPFVAGVSSYEQYF.

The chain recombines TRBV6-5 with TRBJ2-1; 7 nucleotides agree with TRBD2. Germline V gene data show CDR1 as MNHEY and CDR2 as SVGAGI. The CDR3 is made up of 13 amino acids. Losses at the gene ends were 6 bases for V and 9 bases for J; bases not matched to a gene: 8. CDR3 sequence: CASSRPPSGEQFF. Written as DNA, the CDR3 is TGTGCCAGCAGCCGCCCCCCTAGCGGTGAGCAGTTCTTC.

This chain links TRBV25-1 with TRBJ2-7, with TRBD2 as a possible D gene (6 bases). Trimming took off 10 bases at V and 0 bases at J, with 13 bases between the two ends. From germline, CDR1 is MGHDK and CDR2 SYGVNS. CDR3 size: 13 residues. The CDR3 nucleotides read TGTGCCACCAGGGAGGAGAGCTCCTACGAGCAGTACTTC. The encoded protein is CATREESSYEQYF.

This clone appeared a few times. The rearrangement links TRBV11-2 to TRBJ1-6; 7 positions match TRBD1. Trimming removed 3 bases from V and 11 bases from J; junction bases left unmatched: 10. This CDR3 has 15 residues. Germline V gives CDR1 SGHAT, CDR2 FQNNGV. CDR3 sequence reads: CASSLQQGPGAPLHF. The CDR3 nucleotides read TGTGCCAGCAGCTTGCAACAGGGGCCTGGAGCACCCCTCCACTTT.

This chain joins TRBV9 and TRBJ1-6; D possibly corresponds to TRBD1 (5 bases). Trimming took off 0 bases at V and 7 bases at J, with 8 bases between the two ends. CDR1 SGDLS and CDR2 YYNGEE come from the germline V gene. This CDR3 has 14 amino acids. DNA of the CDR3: TGTGCCAGCAGCGTAGGGACACTGAATTCACCCCTCCACTTT. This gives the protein CASSVGTLNSPLHF.

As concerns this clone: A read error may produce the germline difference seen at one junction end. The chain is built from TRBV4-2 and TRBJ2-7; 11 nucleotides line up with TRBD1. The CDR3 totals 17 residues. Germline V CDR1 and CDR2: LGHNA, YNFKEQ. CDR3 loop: CASSQPSGGTGGTPTSF. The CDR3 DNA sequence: TGTGCCAGCAGCCAACCGAGTGGTGGGACAGGGGGAACTCCTACGAGCTTC.

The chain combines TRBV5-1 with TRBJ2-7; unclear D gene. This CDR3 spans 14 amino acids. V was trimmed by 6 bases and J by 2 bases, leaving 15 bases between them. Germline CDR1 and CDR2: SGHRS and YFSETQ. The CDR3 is CASTPSVIPYEQYF. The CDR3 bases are TGCGCCAGCACCCCCTCAGTAATCCCCTACGAGCAGTACTTC.

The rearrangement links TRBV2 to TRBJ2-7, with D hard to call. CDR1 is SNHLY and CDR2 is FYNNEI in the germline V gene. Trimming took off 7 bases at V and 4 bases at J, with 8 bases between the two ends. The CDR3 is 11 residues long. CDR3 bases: TGTGCCAGCAACCTCGGGTACGAGCAGTACTTC. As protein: CASNLGYEQYF.

As DNA, the CDR3 is TGCGCCAGCAGCCCCGGGACAACCCAGTACTTC. This encodes CASSPGTTQYF. The chain uses TRBV5-1 and TRBJ2-5; D may be TRBD1 (6 bases). Germline V gene sequence: CDR1 SGHRS, CDR2 YFSETQ. The V and J ends lost 4 bases and 8 bases respectively, with 9 bases between them. This CDR3 region has 11 residues.

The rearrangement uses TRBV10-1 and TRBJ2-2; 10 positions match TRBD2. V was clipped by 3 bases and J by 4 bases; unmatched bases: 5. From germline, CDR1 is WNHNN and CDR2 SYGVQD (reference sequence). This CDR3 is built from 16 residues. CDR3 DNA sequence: TGCGCCAGCAGTGAACAAAGCGGGAGGGCCACCGGGGAGCTGTTTTTT. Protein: CASSEQSGRATGELFF.

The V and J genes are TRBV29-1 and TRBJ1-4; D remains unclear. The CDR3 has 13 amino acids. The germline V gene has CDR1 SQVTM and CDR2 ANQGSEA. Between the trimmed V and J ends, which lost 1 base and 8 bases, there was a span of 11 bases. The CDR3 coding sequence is TGCAGCGTTGAAGGTCAGACGCGGGAAAAACTGTTTTTT. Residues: CSVEGQTREKLFF.

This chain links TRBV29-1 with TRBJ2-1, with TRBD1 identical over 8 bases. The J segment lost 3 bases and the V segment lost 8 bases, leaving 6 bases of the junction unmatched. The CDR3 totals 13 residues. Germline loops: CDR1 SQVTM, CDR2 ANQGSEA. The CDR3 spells CSTGGQGYNEQFF. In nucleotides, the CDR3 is TGCAGCACCGGAGGACAGGGCTACAATGAGCAGTTCTTC.

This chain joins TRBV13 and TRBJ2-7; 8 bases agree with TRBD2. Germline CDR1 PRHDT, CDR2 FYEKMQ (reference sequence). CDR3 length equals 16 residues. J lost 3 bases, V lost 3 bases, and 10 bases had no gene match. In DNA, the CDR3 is TGTGCCAGCAGCTTCCCCCCCGGCGGGGGGTACTACGAGCAGTACTTC. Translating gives CASSFPPGGGYYEQYF.

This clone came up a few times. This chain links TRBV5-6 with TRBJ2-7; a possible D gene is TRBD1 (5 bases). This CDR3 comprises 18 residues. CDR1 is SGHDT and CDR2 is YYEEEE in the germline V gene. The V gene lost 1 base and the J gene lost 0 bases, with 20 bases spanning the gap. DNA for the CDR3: TGTGCCAGCAGCTTGAAGGGCCTAGGGGCTGGCGGCTCCTACGAGCAGTACTTC. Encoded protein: CASSLKGLGAGGSYEQYF.

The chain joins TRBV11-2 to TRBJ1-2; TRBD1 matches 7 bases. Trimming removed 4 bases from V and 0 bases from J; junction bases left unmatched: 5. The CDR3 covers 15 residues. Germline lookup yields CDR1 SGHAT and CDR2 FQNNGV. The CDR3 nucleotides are TGTGCCAGCAGCTCCACGACAGGGTCTAACTATGGCTACACCTTC. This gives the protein CASSSTTGSNYGYTF.

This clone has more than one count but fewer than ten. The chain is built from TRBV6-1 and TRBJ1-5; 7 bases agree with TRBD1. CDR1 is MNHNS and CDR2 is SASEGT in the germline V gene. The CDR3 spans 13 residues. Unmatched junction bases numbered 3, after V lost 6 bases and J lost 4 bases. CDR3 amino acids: CASRGQLNQPQHF. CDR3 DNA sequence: TGTGCCAGCAGGGGACAGCTTAATCAGCCCCAGCATTTT.

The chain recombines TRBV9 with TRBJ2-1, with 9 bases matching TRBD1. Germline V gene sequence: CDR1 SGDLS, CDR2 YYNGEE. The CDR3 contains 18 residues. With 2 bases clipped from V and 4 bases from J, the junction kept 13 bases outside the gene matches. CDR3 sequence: CASSVGRLGQGRYNEQFF. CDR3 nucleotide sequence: TGTGCCAGCAGCGTTGGCCGGTTGGGACAGGGACGATACAATGAGCAGTTCTTC.

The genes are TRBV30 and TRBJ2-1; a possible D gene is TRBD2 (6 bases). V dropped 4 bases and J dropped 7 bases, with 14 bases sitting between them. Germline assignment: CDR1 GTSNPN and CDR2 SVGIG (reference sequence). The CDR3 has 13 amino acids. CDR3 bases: TGTGCCTGGACGCGGGGTAATTCGAATGAGCAGTTCTTC. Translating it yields CAWTRGNSNEQFF.

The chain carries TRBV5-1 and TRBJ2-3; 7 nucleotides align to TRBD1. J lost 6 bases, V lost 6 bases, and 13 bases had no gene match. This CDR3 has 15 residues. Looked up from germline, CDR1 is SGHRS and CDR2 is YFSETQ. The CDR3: CASNRDSRGSDTQYF. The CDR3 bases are TGCGCCAGCAACCGGGACAGTAGGGGATCGGATACGCAGTATTTT.

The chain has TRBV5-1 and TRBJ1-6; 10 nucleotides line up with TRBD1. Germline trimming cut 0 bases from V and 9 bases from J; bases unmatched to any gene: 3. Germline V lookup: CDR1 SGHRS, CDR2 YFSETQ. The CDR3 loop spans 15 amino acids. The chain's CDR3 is CASSLGDRGISPLHF. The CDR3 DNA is TGCGCCAGCAGCTTGGGGGACAGGGGCATTTCACCCCTCCACTTT. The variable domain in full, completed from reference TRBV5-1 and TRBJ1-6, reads KAGVTQTPRYLIKTRGQQVTLSCSPISGHRSVSWYQQTPGQGLQFLFEYFSETQRNKGNFPGRFSGRQFSNSRSEMNVSTLELGDSALYLCASSLGDRGISPLHFGNGTRLTVT.

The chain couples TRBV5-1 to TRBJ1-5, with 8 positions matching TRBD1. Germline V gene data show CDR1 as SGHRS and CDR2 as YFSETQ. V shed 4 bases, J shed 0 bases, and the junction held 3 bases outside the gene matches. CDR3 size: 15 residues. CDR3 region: CASSPGQGSNQPQHF. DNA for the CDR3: TGCGCCAGCAGCCCAGGACAGGGTAGCAATCAGCCCCAGCATTTT.

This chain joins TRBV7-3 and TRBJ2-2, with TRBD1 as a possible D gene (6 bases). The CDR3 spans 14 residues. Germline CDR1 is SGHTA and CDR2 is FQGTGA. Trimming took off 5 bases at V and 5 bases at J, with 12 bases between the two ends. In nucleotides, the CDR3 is TGTGCCAGCAGCCGGACCCAGGGGACCGGGGAGCTGTTTTTT. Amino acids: CASSRTQGTGELFF.